This T cell receptor (beta chain) was found in a study of OX40 agonist ivuxolimab in advanced cancers. Looking at the study overall: While on treatment, patients had intravenous ivuxolimab at 0.01 to 10 mg/kg every 2 weeks. With a range of about 23 to 85, age averaged approximately 64 years, and about 83% were male.

Study-wide results and limits: Some nonresponders additionally presented with little normalized T-cell clonal expansion.

This CDR3 is built from 13 residues. Per germline, CDR1 MNHNY and CDR2 SVGAGI (reference sequence). Trimming took off 0 bases at V and 7 bases at J, with 7 bases between the two ends. This clone was found a few times. The antigen remains undetermined. The method was immunoSEQ multiplex PCR; TCRdb's version includes in-frame clones alone and lacks a portion of them. Among under 80,000 clones listed, roughly nine tenths were seen once. The sequences come from CD4+ or CD8+ T cells sorted from blood, collected in a trial of the OX40 agonist ivuxolimab. This rearrangement joins TRBV6-6 to TRBJ2-1; maybe TRBD1 (6 bases). The TCR was taken from an adult with an advanced solid tumor such as melanoma, head and neck, liver or kidney cancer. CDR3 sequence: CASSYSQGNEQFF. The CDR3 nucleotides are TGTGCCAGCAGTTACTCGCAGGGGAATGAGCAGTTCTTC.